This TCR beta chain is drawn from a study of identical twins. TCRdb reanalysed the 5' RACE reads using MiXCR and keeps one entry per CDR3 protein. The sample carries more than 600,000 distinct CDR3 sequences, 18% recorded once. V was cut by 1 base and J by 2 bases, with 14 bases left in between. Germline V lookup: CDR1 SGHTA, CDR2 FQGNSA. There are 16 residues in the CDR3. This clonotype has only a few counts. The same sample was also used in a study of T cells expressing NK-cell markers. Turning to that study: The CD3+CD56-NKG2C+ fraction of a few donors was also led by these clonotypes.

Source material: PBMCs. The chain is built from TRBV7-2 and TRBJ1-2; TRBD1 is a possible D gene (5 bases). This sequence originates from a woman in her late teens or twenties in good health. As DNA, the CDR3 is TGTGCCAGCAGCTTAGGGGGGGGGAACCGCAACTATGGCTACACCTTC. It translates to CASSLGGGNRNYGYTF.